One and the same sample provided the 30 T cell receptor beta chains below, sequenced in a study of blood T cell repertoires in COVID-19 (dated by TCRdb to the early 2020s). The protocol used for the library was the immunoSEQ multiplex PCR assay. TCRdb provides this immuneACCESS table in a form limited to in-frame rearrangements. Some clones are lacking; in checked studies, under half of them reflect an unresolved V gene, and why the rest are absent is not known. The sample has approximately 300,000 clones on record, about 90% of them singletons. 5% to 7% of the sample is in the top ten clones. The sequenced material came from peripheral blood. The receptors originated from a man between 18 and 35 years old who had recovered from COVID-19.

This chain uses TRBV29-1 with TRBJ2-2; D possibly corresponds to TRBD1 (6 bases). CDR3 length: 12 residues. V lost 6 bases and J 4 bases, leaving 9 bases between the germline ends. CDR1 and CDR2 (germline): SQVTM, ANQGSEA. CDR3 loop: CSVRGSTGELFF. The CDR3 DNA follows: TGCAGCGTCAGGGGAAGCACCGGGGAGCTGTTTTTT.

Only one count was recorded for this clone. The gene calls are TRBV6-5 and TRBJ2-1; a weak D match, TRBD2 (5 bases). This CDR3 has 11 residues. Trimming shortened V by 10 bases and J by 10 bases, and 14 bases separated the two germline ends. Per the germline V gene, CDR1 is MNHEY and CDR2 is SVGAGI. The CDR3, as DNA: TGTGCCACTTTGCGGTCGGGGGAGCAGTTCTTC. It translates to CATLRSGEQFF.

V is TRBV9 and J is TRBJ2-5; TRBD1 is a possible D gene (6 bases). Germline V gene lookup returns CDR1 SGDLS and CDR2 YYNGEE. Trimming removed 3 bases from V and 0 bases from J, with 15 bases in between. The CDR3 spans 16 residues. In DNA, the CDR3 is TGTGCCAGCAGCGCAAACCGGGACAAGTACCAAGAGACCCAGTACTTC. Translating gives CASSANRDKYQETQYF.

The sample holds one count of this clone. The V and J genes are TRBV10-2 and TRBJ1-1; the match to TRBD1 covers 9 bases. From germline, CDR1 is WSHSY and CDR2 SAAADI. The CDR3 is made up of 15 amino acids. The junction had 5 bases not matched to a gene; V was cut back by 4 bases and J by 2 bases. The CDR3 region is CASSGGQGINTEAFF. CDR3 DNA: TGCGCCAGCAGTGGGGGACAGGGAATCAACACTGAAGCTTTCTTT.

The chain employs TRBV6-5 and TRBJ1-4; weak D call: TRBD1 (6 bases). CDR3 length equals 13 residues. Trimming took 6 bases from V and 7 from J, leaving 12 bases between them. Germline V gene data show CDR1 as MNHEY and CDR2 as SVGAGI. The CDR3 bases are TGTGCCAGCAGCGCGACAGGCGGTGAAAAACTGTTTTTT. Translating it yields CASSATGGEKLFF.

This chain uses TRBV6-5 with TRBJ2-6, with a weak D call TRBD2 (5 bases). The length of the CDR3 is 15 residues. The V end was cut by 6 bases, the J end by 0 bases, with 9 bases between. Germline assignment: CDR1 MNHEY and CDR2 SVGAGI. In DNA, the CDR3 is TGTGCCAGCAGCCCCGGGGTCTCTGGGGCCAACGTCCTGACTTTC. Protein: CASSPGVSGANVLTF.

J is TRBJ1-4 and V is TRBV7-9; D is unclear. Germline CDR1 and CDR2: SEHNR and FQNEAQ (reference sequence). The CDR3 length is 16 residues. V lost 3 bases to trimming and J lost 3 bases, with 14 bases between them. The CDR3 loop reads CASSLPLRHPNEKLFF. CDR3 nucleotide sequence: TGTGCCAGCAGCTTGCCCCTGAGACACCCTAATGAAAAACTGTTTTTT.

The chain combines TRBV15 with TRBJ1-5; D unclear. CDR1 is LNHNV, CDR2 YYDKDF, per germline (reference sequence). V was pared by 1 base and J by 0 bases, with 16 bases between. The CDR3 is made up of 18 amino acids. The CDR3 DNA follows: TGTGCCACCAGCAGAGCGCCTCGGGAGGTTGATAGCAATCAGCCCCAGCATTTT. This sequence encodes CATSRAPREVDSNQPQHF.

The genes are TRBV5-6 and TRBJ1-2, with TRBD1 matching 9 bases. Germline lookup yields CDR1 SGHDT and CDR2 YYEEEE. Trimming cost V 4 bases and J 2 bases; bases outside gene matches: 3. The CDR3 loop spans 14 amino acids. The CDR3 loop reads CASSQTGGNYGYTF. The CDR3 DNA reads TGTGCCAGCAGCCAAACAGGGGGCAACTATGGCTACACCTTC.

CDR3 sequence (DNA): TGTGCCAGTCAAAGGGGACAGGGGGGACAGCCCCAGCATTTT. This encodes CASQRGQGGQPQHF. J is TRBJ1-5 and V is TRBV19, with 11 bases that match TRBD1. The CDR3 has 14 residues. V was clipped by 8 bases and J by 7 bases; unmatched bases: 7. CDR1 is LNHDA and CDR2 is SQIVND in the germline V gene (reference sequence).

The chain recombines TRBV6-5 with TRBJ2-3; TRBD2 aligns across 10 bases. Germline V gene sequence: CDR1 MNHEY, CDR2 SVGAGI. The CDR3 consists of 14 residues. V lost 5 bases, J lost 7 bases, and 6 bases stayed unmatched. CDR3 sequence: CASSLGLAANTQYF. The CDR3 DNA reads as TGTGCCAGCAGTCTCGGACTAGCGGCGAATACGCAGTATTTT.

This chain joins TRBV7-9 and TRBJ2-3; D unresolved. This CDR3 region has 13 residues. Trimming left V 5 bases short and J 5 bases short, with 11 bases between. Germline values: CDR1 SEHNR, CDR2 FQNEAQ (reference sequence). The CDR3: CASSLRLQDTQYF. The CDR3 DNA is TGTGCCAGCAGCCTCAGGCTCCAAGATACGCAGTATTTT. The whole variable domain, remainder taken from reference TRBV7-9 and TRBJ2-3, is DTGVSQNPRHKITKRGQNVTFRCDPISEHNRLYWYRQTLGQGPEFLTYFQNEAQLEKSRLLSDRFSAERPKGSFSTLEIQRTEQGDSAMYLCASSLRLQDTQYFGPGTRLTVL.

This clone was counted between two and nine times. The chain links TRBV27 to TRBJ2-3; D gene uncertain. Germline V gives CDR1 MNHEY, CDR2 SMNVEV (reference sequence). Trimming shortened V by 4 bases and J by 1 base, and 6 bases separated the two germline ends. The CDR3 consists of 13 residues. CDR3 sequence reads: CASSYSRTDTQYF. For the CDR3, the DNA is TGTGCCAGCAGTTACAGTCGCACAGATACGCAGTATTTT.

This chain connects TRBV9 to TRBJ1-1, with D tentatively TRBD1 (6 bases). This CDR3 is built from 15 residues. Germline CDR1 reads SGDLS; CDR2 reads YYNGEE. Trimming cost V 4 bases and J 0 bases, with 13 bases left between them. The CDR3 sequence is CASSQPQGLNTEAFF. Written as DNA, the CDR3 is TGTGCCAGCAGCCAACCCCAGGGGTTGAACACTGAAGCTTTCTTT.

The genes are TRBV24-1 and TRBJ1-3; maybe TRBD1 (6 bases). The germline V and J ends were trimmed by 5 bases and 3 bases, with 13 bases remaining between them. This CDR3 comprises 15 residues. Germline V gene data show CDR1 as KGHDR and CDR2 as SFDVKD. DNA for the CDR3: TGTGCCACCAGTGTCTATCGGGACATTGGAAACACCATATATTTT. Amino acids: CATSVYRDIGNTIYF.

The chain uses TRBV7-9 and TRBJ2-5; TRBD1 matches at 11 bases. CDR3 size: 16 residues. Germline V gene lookup returns CDR1 SEHNR and CDR2 FQNEAQ (reference sequence). V lost 2 bases, J lost 4 bases, and 6 bases stayed unmatched. CDR3: CASSLRTGGAGETQYF. The CDR3 DNA reads as TGTGCCAGCAGCTTAAGGACAGGGGGCGCGGGAGAGACCCAGTACTTC.

V is TRBV7-9 and J is TRBJ1-2; 7 bases line up with TRBD1. Trimming cost V 5 bases and J 4 bases; bases outside gene matches: 7. The CDR3 is made up of 14 amino acids. Germline CDR1 and CDR2: SEHNR and FQNEAQ (reference sequence). CDR3 residues: CASSVTGPLYGYTF. The CDR3 DNA reads as TGTGCCAGCAGCGTGACAGGGCCCCTCTATGGCTACACCTTC.

The V call is TRBV30, the J call TRBJ1-3; 10 bases fit TRBD1. This CDR3 spans 16 amino acids. V lost 2 bases, J lost 4 bases, and 8 bases stayed unmatched. Germline V CDR1 and CDR2: GTSNPN, SVGIG (reference sequence). CDR3 DNA: TGTGCCTGGAGTTTAGCCGGGACAGGGGCGGGAAACACCATATATTTT. The encoded protein is CAWSLAGTGAGNTIYF.

The chain links TRBV6-6 to TRBJ2-3, with a possible D match to TRBD2 (5 bases). With 7 bases removed from V and 4 bases from J, the gap between germline ends came to 15 bases. This CDR3 has 14 amino acids. CDR1 is MNHNY and CDR2 is SVGAGI in the germline V gene (reference sequence). The CDR3 loop reads CASTASIGPDTQYF. CDR3 nucleotide sequence: TGTGCCAGCACGGCTAGCATAGGGCCAGATACGCAGTATTTT.

This clone appeared a few times. The chain couples TRBV9 to TRBJ2-1; 14 nucleotides line up with TRBD2. There are 15 residues in the CDR3. J gave up 5 bases and V 3 bases, and 1 base lay outside the gene matches. Germline V gives CDR1 SGDLS, CDR2 YYNGEE. The CDR3 nucleotides read TGTGCCAGCAGCGCGGGACTAGCGGGGGACAATGAGCAGTTCTTC. Protein sequence: CASSAGLAGDNEQFF. The full variable domain, with the rest looked up from reference TRBV9 and TRBJ2-1, is DSGVTQTPKHLITATGQRVTLRCSPRSGDLSVYWYQQSLDQGLQFLIQYYNGEERAKGNILERFSAQQFPDLHSELNLSSLELGDSALYFCASSAGLAGDNEQFFGPGTRLTVL.

This clone was recorded once. CDR3 in amino acids: CASSPRTGGTYEQYF. The CDR3 region has the DNA TGCGCCAGCAGTCCAAGGACAGGGGGTACCTACGAGCAGTACTTC. The chain uses TRBV4-1 and TRBJ2-7; 10 bases are a match to TRBD1. V lost 6 bases and J lost 2; bases outside the gene matches: 7. Germline CDR1 reads MGHRA; CDR2 reads YSYEKL. The CDR3 has 15 residues.

The CDR3 protein is CASSPNLNGGAGELFF. The CDR3 region has the DNA TGTGCCAGCAGCCCTAACTTGAACGGGGGGGCCGGGGAGCTGTTTTTT. The chain is built from TRBV5-5 and TRBJ2-2; 8 nucleotides agree with TRBD2. CDR3 length: 16 amino acids. The V gene end was trimmed by 4 bases and the J gene end by 6 bases; junction bases not matched to a gene: 11. Germline assignment: CDR1 SGHKS and CDR2 YYEKEE (reference sequence).

The V call is TRBV7-2, the J call TRBJ1-1, with 10 bases identical to TRBD1. CDR1 is SGHTA, CDR2 FQGNSA, per germline. The CDR3 loop spans 16 amino acids. V lost 2 bases to trimming and J lost 5 bases; unmatched junction nucleotides: 8. The DNA of the CDR3 is TGTGCCAGCAGCTTAAGAGACAGGGGGCTGGGGACTGAAGCTTTCTTT. It translates to CASSLRDRGLGTEAFF. Together with reference TRBV7-2 and TRBJ1-1, the CDR3 gives the full variable domain: GAGVSQSPSNKVTEKGKDVELRCDPISGHTALYWYRQSLGQGLEFLIYFQGNSAPDKSGLPSDRFSAERTGGSVSTLTIQRTQQEDSAVYLCASSLRDRGLGTEAFFGQGTRLTVV.

The genes are TRBV24-1 and TRBJ2-1, with a tentative D call TRBD1 (6 bases). The germline CDR1 and CDR2 sequences are KGHDR and SFDVKD. The length of the CDR3 is 11 residues. With 6 bases removed from V and 8 bases from J, the gap between germline ends came to 7 bases. CDR3 sequence: CATSQGYEQFF. The CDR3 DNA is TGTGCCACCAGTCAGGGGTATGAGCAGTTCTTC.

The CDR3 reads CASSLAIRTSGEVIHTQYF. The CDR3 DNA is TGTGCCAGCAGCTTAGCTATTCGGACTAGCGGGGAGGTAATTCATACGCAGTATTTT. This chain connects TRBV7-2 to TRBJ2-3, with 12 bases identical to TRBD2. With V trimmed by 0 bases and J by 7 bases, 14 bases remained unmatched. Germline loops: CDR1 SGHTA, CDR2 FQGNSA. The CDR3 runs 19 residues.

The rearrangement links TRBV30 to TRBJ1-2; possibly TRBD1 for D (6 bases). The CDR3 length is 12 residues. Germline V lookup: CDR1 GTSNPN, CDR2 SVGIG (reference sequence). V lost 5 bases, J lost 8 bases, and 15 bases lay in between. The CDR3: CAWGGALSGYTF. CDR3 coding DNA: TGTGCCTGGGGGGGGGCCCTTTCGGGCTACACCTTC. Full variable domain (remainder filled in from reference TRBV30 and TRBJ1-2): SQTIHQWPATLVQPVGSPLSLECTVEGTSNPNLYWYRQAAGRGLQLLFYSVGIGQISSEVPQNLSASRPQDRQFILSSKKLLLSDSGFYLCAWGGALSGYTFGSGTRLTVV.

This clone appeared a single time. The V call is TRBV6-6, the J call TRBJ2-5; a weak D match, TRBD2 (5 bases). The CDR3 covers 13 residues. Trimming removed 4 bases from V and 5 bases from J, with 11 bases in between. CDR1 is MNHNY, CDR2 SVGAGI, per germline (reference sequence). CDR3 in DNA: TGTGCCAGCAGTTTTGTAGCGAGGGAGACCCAGTACTTC. Protein sequence: CASSFVARETQYF.

The chain is built from TRBV5-1 and TRBJ2-5; TRBD2 aligns across 8 bases. This CDR3 contains 14 residues. V gave up 4 bases and J gave up 1 base; unmatched junction bases: 3. CDR1 and CDR2 from the germline V gene are SGHRS and YFSETQ. The CDR3 nucleotides read TGCGCCAGCAGCCTCGGGGGGGTCCAAGAGACCCAGTACTTC. Translating gives CASSLGGVQETQYF.

This chain links TRBV10-2 with TRBJ1-1; D gene unclear. The germline V gene encodes CDR1 WSHSY and CDR2 SAAADI. CDR3 size: 15 residues. The V end lost 6 bases, the J end lost 2 bases, and 16 bases lay between the germline ends. CDR3 residues: CASRTDLIGNTEAFF. The CDR3 bases are TGCGCCAGCAGGACCGACTTAATCGGTAACACTGAAGCTTTCTTT.

The chain uses TRBV5-1 and TRBJ2-1, with a weak D call TRBD2 (6 bases). Looked up from germline, CDR1 is SGHRS and CDR2 is YFSETQ. Between the trimmed V and J ends, which lost 3 bases and 2 bases, there was a span of 15 bases. This CDR3 is 16 amino acids long. CDR3 sequence reads: CASSSGGALTYNEQFF. The CDR3 nucleotides are TGCGCCAGCAGCTCGGGCGGGGCCTTGACCTACAATGAGCAGTTCTTC.